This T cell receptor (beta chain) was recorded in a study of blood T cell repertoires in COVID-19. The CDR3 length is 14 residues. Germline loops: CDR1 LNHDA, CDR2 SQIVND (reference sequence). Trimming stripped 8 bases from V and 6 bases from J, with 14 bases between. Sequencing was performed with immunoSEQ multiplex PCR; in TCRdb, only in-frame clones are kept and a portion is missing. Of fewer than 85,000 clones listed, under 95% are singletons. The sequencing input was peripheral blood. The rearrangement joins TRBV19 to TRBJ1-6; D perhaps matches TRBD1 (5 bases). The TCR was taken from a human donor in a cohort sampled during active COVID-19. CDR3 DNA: TGTGCCAGTTCCCGCAGGGAAGCTAATTCACCCCTCCACTTT. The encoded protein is CASSRREANSPLHF.